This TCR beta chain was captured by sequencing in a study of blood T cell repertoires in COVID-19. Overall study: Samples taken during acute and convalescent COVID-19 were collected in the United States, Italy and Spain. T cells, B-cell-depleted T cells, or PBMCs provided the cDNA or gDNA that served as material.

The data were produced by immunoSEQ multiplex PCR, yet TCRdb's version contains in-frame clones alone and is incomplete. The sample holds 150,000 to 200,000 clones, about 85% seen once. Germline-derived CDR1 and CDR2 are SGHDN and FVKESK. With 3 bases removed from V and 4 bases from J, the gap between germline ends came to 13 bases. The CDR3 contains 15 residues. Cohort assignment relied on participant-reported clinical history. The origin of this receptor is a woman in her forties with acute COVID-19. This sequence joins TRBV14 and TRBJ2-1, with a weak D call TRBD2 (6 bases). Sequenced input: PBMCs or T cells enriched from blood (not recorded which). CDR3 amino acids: CASSQAGTQYNEQFF. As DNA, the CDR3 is TGTGCCAGCAGCCAGGCCGGGACTCAGTACAATGAGCAGTTCTTC.